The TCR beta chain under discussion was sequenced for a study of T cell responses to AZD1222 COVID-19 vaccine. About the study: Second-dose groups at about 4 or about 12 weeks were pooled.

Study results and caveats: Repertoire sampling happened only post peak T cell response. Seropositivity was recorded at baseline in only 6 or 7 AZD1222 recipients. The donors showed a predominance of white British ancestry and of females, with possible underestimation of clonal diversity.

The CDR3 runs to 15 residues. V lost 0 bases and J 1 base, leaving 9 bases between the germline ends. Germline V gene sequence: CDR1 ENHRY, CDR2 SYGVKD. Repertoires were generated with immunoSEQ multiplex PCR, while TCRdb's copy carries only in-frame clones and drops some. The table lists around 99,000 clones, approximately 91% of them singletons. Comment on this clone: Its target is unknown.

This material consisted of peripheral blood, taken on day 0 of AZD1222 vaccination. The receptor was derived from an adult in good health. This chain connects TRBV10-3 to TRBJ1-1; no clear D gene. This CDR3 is CAISESASTNTEAFF. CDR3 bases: TGTGCCATCAGTGAGTCAGCCAGTACGAACACTGAAGCTTTCTTT.